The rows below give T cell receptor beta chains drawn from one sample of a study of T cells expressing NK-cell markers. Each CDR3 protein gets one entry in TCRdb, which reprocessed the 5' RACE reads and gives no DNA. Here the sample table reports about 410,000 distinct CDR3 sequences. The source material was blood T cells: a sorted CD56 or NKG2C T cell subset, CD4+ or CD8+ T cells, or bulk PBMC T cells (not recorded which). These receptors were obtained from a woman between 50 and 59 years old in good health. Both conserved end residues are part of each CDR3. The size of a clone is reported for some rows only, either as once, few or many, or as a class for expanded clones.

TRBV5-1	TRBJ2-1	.	CASSGQGAINEQFF
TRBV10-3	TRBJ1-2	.	CAISDTGGAGYGYTF
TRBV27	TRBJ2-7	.	CASSFLTSAPTYEQYF
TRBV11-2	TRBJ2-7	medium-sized	CASSLQGDYPSYEQYF
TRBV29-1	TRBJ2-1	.	CSSLGGNEQFF
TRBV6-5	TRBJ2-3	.	CASSYQAGGVTDTQYF
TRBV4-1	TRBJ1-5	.	CASSQVEPQPQHF
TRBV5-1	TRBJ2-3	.	CASSFGAGVWTDTQYF
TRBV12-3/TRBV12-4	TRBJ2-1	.	CATLGGFYNEQFF
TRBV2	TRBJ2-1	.	CASSVELAGGEQFF
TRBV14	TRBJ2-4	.	CASSHRTGLNIQYF
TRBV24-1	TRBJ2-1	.	CATSGTGGLNEQFF
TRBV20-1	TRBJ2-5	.	CSAKLLAGEGGTQYF
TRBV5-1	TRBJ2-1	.	CASKRRGDRIDNEQFF
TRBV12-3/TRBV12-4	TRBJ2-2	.	CASTPAAERGTGELFF
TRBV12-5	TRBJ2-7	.	CASSLFGGYEQYF
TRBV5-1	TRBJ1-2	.	CASSPTGTGTYGYTF
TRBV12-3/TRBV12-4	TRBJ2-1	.	CASSTPQGSIYNEQFF
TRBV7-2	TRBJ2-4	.	CASSLRGTVLAKNIQYF
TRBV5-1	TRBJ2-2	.	CASSLKRAVTGELFF
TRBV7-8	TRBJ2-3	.	CASSLTLVRAGGDTQYF
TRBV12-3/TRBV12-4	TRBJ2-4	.	CASRATSAKNIQYF
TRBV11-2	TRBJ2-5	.	CASSLSAGGSTQYF
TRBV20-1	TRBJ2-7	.	CSARPIAGVGEQYF
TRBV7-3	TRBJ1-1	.	CASSPDRQAEAFF
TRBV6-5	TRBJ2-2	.	CASRRDEITGELFF
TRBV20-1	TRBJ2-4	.	CSAGANRAGVAKNIQYF
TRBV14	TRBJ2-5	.	CASSQQGLKETQYF
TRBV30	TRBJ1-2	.	CAWSVLGSHGYTF
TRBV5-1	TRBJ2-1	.	CASSLRTGFYEQFF
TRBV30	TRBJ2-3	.	CAWSAQLILHF
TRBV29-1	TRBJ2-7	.	CSVVNKGYEQYF
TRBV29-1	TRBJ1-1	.	CSVVSVNTEAFF
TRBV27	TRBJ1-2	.	CASSFEDRVTGYTF
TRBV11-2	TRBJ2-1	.	CASSLSVLGEEQFF
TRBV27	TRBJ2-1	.	CASNEPGRQQFF
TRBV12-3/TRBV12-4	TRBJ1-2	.	CASSLGDRPDEVGYGYTF
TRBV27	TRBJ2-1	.	CASSTLPSRGSAYNEQFF
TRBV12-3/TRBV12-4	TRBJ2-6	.	CASRGTGRGANVLTF
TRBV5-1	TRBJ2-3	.	CASKASGSRDTQYF